This T cell receptor (beta chain) was recorded in a study of T cell responses to AZD1222 COVID-19 vaccine. Overall study: Pooling of second doses given at about 4 or about 12 weeks was done. Study-wide findings and caveats: The breadth and depth of Spike-specific TCRs increased once two AZD1222 doses had been given. Donors in the cohort were predominantly white British and more often female, and clonal diversity was possibly underestimated.

This clone occurred a few times. The target antigen is unknown. The germline CDR1 and CDR2 sequences are LGHDT and YNNKEL (reference sequence). Trimming cost V 4 bases and J 3 bases; bases outside gene matches: 7. This CDR3 comprises 15 residues. Sequencing used immunoSEQ multiplex PCR; TCRdb keeps in-frame clones, though not all of them. The data show over 150,000 clones, roughly 90% seen once. The V gene is TRBV3-1 (or the pseudogene TRBV3-2), the J gene TRBJ2-7; 9 bases are shared with TRBD1. The sequence was collected from an adult in good health. Here the sequenced sample was peripheral blood, taken on day 0 of AZD1222 vaccination. The CDR3: CASSRGATGGYEQYF. CDR3 nucleotides: TGTGCCAGCAGCCGTGGTGCGACAGGGGGCTACGAGCAGTACTTC.